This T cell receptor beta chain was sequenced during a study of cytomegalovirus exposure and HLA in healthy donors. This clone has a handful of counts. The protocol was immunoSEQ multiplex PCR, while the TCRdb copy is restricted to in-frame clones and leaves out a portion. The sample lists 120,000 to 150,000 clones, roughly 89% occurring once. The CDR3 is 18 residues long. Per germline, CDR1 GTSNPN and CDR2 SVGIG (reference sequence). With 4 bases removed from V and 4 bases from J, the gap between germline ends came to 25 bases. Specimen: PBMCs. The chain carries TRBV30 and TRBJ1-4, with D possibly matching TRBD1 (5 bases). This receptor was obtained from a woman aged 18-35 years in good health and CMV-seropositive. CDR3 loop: CAWTPPASGGEFNEKLFF. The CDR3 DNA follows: TGTGCCTGGACGCCACCCGCATCTGGGGGGGAATTTAATGAAAAACTGTTTTTT. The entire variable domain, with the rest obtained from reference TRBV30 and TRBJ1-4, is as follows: SQTIHQWPATLVQPVGSPLSLECTVEGTSNPNLYWYRQAAGRGLQLLFYSVGIGQISSEVPQNLSASRPQDRQFILSSKKLLLSDSGFYLCAWTPPASGGEFNEKLFFGSGTQLSVL.